This T cell receptor (beta chain) stems from a study of cytomegalovirus exposure and HLA in healthy donors. Study background: Early on, a data release was issued that held some 85 million unique TCRs from HLA-typed donors.

Donors counted as nominally healthy when sampled, yet unrecorded immune exposures were likely. The study, taken as a whole, reports: In a later analysis, the majority of CMV-associated beta chains seemingly showed HLA restriction.

Comment on this clone: Antigen: not known.

The CDR3 spans 16 residues. Germline CDR1 reads GTSNPN; CDR2 reads SVGIG (reference sequence). The ends lost 0 bases at V and 7 bases at J; junction bases unmatched: 10. The PCR employed 60 Vbeta primers together with 13 Jbeta primers. The assay was immunoSEQ multiplex PCR, and TCRdb's table has in-frame clones only and misses some. The sample has 70,000 to 100,000 clones; 55% to 75% are singletons. The TCR was taken from a man aged 50-59 years in good health and CMV-seronegative. This rearrangement joins TRBV30 to TRBJ2-1; 9 bases are shared with TRBD1. Material for sequencing was PBMCs. The CDR3 region has the DNA TGTGCCTGGAGTGTCCGAACAGGGGGCCGTGGTAATGAGCAGTTCTTC. Its protein is CAWSVRTGGRGNEQFF. Combining the CDR3 with reference TRBV30 and TRBJ2-1 gives the whole variable domain SQTIHQWPATLVQPVGSPLSLECTVEGTSNPNLYWYRQAAGRGLQLLFYSVGIGQISSEVPQNLSASRPQDRQFILSSKKLLLSDSGFYLCAWSVRTGGRGNEQFFGPGTRLTVL.